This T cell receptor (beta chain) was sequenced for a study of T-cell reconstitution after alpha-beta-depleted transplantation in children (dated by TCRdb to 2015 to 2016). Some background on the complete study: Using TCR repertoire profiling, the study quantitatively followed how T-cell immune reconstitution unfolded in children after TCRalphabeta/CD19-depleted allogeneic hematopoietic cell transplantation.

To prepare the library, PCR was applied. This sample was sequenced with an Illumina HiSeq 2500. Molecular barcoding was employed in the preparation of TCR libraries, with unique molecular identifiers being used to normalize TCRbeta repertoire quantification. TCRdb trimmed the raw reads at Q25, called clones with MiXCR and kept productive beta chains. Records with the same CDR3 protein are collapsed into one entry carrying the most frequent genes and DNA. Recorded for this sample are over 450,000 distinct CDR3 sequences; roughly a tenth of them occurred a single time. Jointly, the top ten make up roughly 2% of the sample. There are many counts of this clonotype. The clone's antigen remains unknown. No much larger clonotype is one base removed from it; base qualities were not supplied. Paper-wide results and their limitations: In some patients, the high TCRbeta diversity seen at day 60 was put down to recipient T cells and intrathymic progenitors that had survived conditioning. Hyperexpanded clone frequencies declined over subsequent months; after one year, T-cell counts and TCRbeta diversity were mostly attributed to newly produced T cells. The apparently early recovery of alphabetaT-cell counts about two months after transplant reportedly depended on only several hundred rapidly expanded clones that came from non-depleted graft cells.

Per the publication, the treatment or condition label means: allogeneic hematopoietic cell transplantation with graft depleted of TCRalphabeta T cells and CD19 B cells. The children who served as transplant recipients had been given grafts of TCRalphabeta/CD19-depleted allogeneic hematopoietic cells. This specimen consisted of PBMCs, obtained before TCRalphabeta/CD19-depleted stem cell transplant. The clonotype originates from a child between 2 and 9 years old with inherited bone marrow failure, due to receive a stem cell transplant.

Here the CDR3 is given as CASSLDGTGGETQYF. The bases are TGTGCCAGCAGCTTAGACGGGACAGGCGGAGAGACCCAGTACTTC. The receptor chain draws on TRBV7-9 and TRBJ2-5, and 8 junction bases match TRBD1. There are 15 amino acids in the CDR3, from cysteine to phenylalanine inclusive. Only the CDR3 part of the read is kept: 45 bases, read in frame from the first base. Trimming accounts for 1 base at V and 4 bases at J, while the number of junction bases matched to no gene is 5. The germline V gene (reference sequence) sets CDR1 to SEHNR and CDR2 to FQNEAQ.